These T cell receptor beta chains were read from a single sample in a study of shared clonotypes between healthy human individuals. The method was immunoSEQ multiplex PCR; TCRdb's version includes in-frame clones alone and lacks a portion of them. The data contain about 2.4 million clones, over 85% of them seen just once; the ten biggest clones take up approximately 0.35%. The specimen sequenced was naive CD4+ T cells from PBMCs. The source is a man younger than 35 in good health. Some clones in this sample may be carry-over from other donors' samples. CDR3s include the opening cysteine and the closing phenylalanine or tryptophan. Fields, in order: CDR3 protein, CDR3 DNA, D gene, V gene, J gene, clone size. A D gene is named only where the DNA matches it firmly. Only some rows state a clone size, as once, few, many or a class for expanded clones.

CDR3 protein: CAWSGPGRNQPQHF; CDR3 DNA: TGTGCCTGGAGTGGCCCAGGGAGGAATCAGCCCCAGCATTTT; D gene: .; V gene: TRBV30; J gene: TRBJ1-5; clone size: few
CDR3 protein: CASSLEGSAYNEQFF; CDR3 DNA: TGTGCCAGCAGCTTAGAGGGCTCCGCCTACAATGAGCAGTTCTTC; D gene: .; V gene: TRBV11-2; J gene: TRBJ2-1; clone size: .
CDR3 protein: CASSSDRETEAFF; CDR3 DNA: TGTGCCAGCAGCTCGGACAGGGAAACTGAAGCTTTCTTT; D gene: TRBD1; V gene: TRBV7-2; J gene: TRBJ1-1; clone size: once
CDR3 protein: CASSPELAGYNEQFF; CDR3 DNA: TGTGCCAGCAGCCCCGAACTAGCGGGCTACAATGAGCAGTTCTTC; D gene: TRBD2; V gene: TRBV7-3; J gene: TRBJ2-1; clone size: .
CDR3 protein: CASSFHLGGHLSYEQYF; CDR3 DNA: TGTGCCAGCAGTTTTCATCTAGGCGGTCATCTTTCCTACGAGCAGTACTTC; D gene: .; V gene: TRBV28; J gene: TRBJ2-7; clone size: .
CDR3 protein: CASSQQGGETQYF; CDR3 DNA: TGTGCCAGCTCTCAACAGGGGGGGGAGACCCAGTACTTC; D gene: .; V gene: TRBV7-2; J gene: TRBJ2-5; clone size: .
CDR3 protein: CASSPGGLAGGLADTQYF; CDR3 DNA: TGTGCCAGCAGCCCAGGAGGACTAGCGGGAGGGCTTGCAGATACGCAGTATTTT; D gene: TRBD2; V gene: TRBV7-8; J gene: TRBJ2-3; clone size: .
CDR3 protein: CASSIRTRVHEQYF; CDR3 DNA: TGTGCCAGCAGTATCCGGACCAGGGTGCACGAGCAGTACTTC; D gene: .; V gene: TRBV28; J gene: TRBJ2-7; clone size: few
CDR3 protein: CASRSSDRGTTEAFF; CDR3 DNA: TGTGCCAGCCGTAGTTCCGACAGGGGGACCACTGAAGCTTTCTTT; D gene: TRBD1; V gene: TRBV27; J gene: TRBJ1-1; clone size: .
CDR3 protein: CASSLLVSGNTIYF; CDR3 DNA: TGTGCCAGCAGCTTATTAGTCTCTGGAAACACCATATATTTT; D gene: .; V gene: TRBV7-9; J gene: TRBJ1-3; clone size: few
CDR3 protein: CATFVRRGTEAFF; CDR3 DNA: TGTGCCACCTTCGTTCGGAGGGGGACTGAAGCTTTCTTT; D gene: .; V gene: TRBV28; J gene: TRBJ1-1; clone size: few
CDR3 protein: CACPWGASSYNSPLHF; CDR3 DNA: TGTGCCTGCCCCTGGGGTGCGAGCTCCTATAATTCACCCCTCCACTTT; D gene: .; V gene: TRBV30; J gene: TRBJ1-6; clone size: .
CDR3 protein: CASSPGQARSYEQYF; CDR3 DNA: TGTGCCAGCTCGCCGGGACAGGCTAGATCCTACGAGCAGTACTTC; D gene: TRBD1; V gene: TRBV18; J gene: TRBJ2-7; clone size: .
CDR3 protein: CASSLVGSGWAGYTF; CDR3 DNA: TGTGCCAGCAGTTTAGTCGGTTCAGGGTGGGCTGGCTACACCTTC; D gene: .; V gene: TRBV28; J gene: TRBJ1-2; clone size: .
CDR3 protein: CASSFRLGSIQYF; CDR3 DNA: TGTGCCAGCAGCTTTCGCCTAGGGAGCATTCAGTACTTC; D gene: .; V gene: TRBV11-2; J gene: TRBJ2-4; clone size: .
CDR3 protein: CASTDSHPVYGYTF; CDR3 DNA: TGTGCCAGCACGGACAGCCACCCGGTCTATGGCTACACCTTC; D gene: .; V gene: TRBV28; J gene: TRBJ1-2; clone size: .
CDR3 protein: CSVVPGQGQETQYF; CDR3 DNA: TGCAGCGTTGTCCCTGGACAGGGCCAAGAGACCCAGTACTTC; D gene: TRBD1; V gene: TRBV29-1; J gene: TRBJ2-5; clone size: .
CDR3 protein: CASNAGGSGQYF; CDR3 DNA: TGTGCCAGCAACGCCGGCGGCTCGGGGCAGTACTTC; D gene: .; V gene: TRBV27; J gene: TRBJ2-7; clone size: .
CDR3 protein: CASSLHHTQYF; CDR3 DNA: TGTGCCAGCAGCTTGCATCATACGCAGTATTTT; D gene: .; V gene: TRBV7-2; J gene: TRBJ2-3; clone size: .
CDR3 protein: CASSIGEGVGGETQYF; CDR3 DNA: TGTGCCAGTAGTATCGGTGAGGGTGTAGGAGGAGAGACCCAGTACTTC; D gene: .; V gene: TRBV19; J gene: TRBJ2-5; clone size: .
CDR3 protein: CASSYRGPGTGYTF; CDR3 DNA: TGTGCCAGCAGTTACAGGGGGCCGGGGACTGGCTACACCTTC; D gene: TRBD1; V gene: TRBV6-5; J gene: TRBJ1-2; clone size: .
CDR3 protein: CASTRGGSRNEQFF; CDR3 DNA: TGTGCCAGCACCAGAGGGGGGAGCCGCAATGAGCAGTTCTTC; D gene: .; V gene: TRBV7-2; J gene: TRBJ2-1; clone size: .
CDR3 protein: CASSVNRGMEPQHF; CDR3 DNA: TGTGCCAGCTCAGTTAACAGGGGAATGGAGCCCCAGCATTTT; D gene: TRBD1; V gene: TRBV18; J gene: TRBJ1-5; clone size: few
CDR3 protein: CASRRRGEDSYEQYF; CDR3 DNA: TGTGCCAGCCGTCGGCGCGGGGAGGACTCCTACGAGCAGTACTTC; D gene: .; V gene: TRBV27; J gene: TRBJ2-7; clone size: .
CDR3 protein: CASNTLSDQPQHF; CDR3 DNA: TGTGCCAGCAACACCTTATCTGATCAGCCCCAGCATTTT; D gene: .; V gene: TRBV2; J gene: TRBJ1-5; clone size: .
CDR3 protein: CASSPQVQTGGTEAFF; CDR3 DNA: TGTGCCAGCTCACCACAGGTCCAAACAGGGGGCACTGAAGCTTTCTTT; D gene: TRBD1; V gene: TRBV18; J gene: TRBJ1-1; clone size: .
CDR3 protein: CASSYFGQGPNYGYTF; CDR3 DNA: TGTGCCAGCAGCTACTTCGGACAGGGACCCAACTATGGCTACACCTTC; D gene: TRBD1; V gene: TRBV28; J gene: TRBJ1-2; clone size: .
CDR3 protein: CASSLLSSGSVYNEQFF; CDR3 DNA: TGCGCCAGCAGCTTGTTGTCTAGCGGGAGTGTCTACAATGAGCAGTTCTTC; D gene: TRBD2; V gene: TRBV5-1; J gene: TRBJ2-1; clone size: .
CDR3 protein: CASSESGATNEKLFF; CDR3 DNA: TGTGCCAGCAGTGAGAGCGGAGCAACTAATGAAAAACTGTTTTTT; D gene: .; V gene: TRBV6-1; J gene: TRBJ1-4; clone size: .
CDR3 protein: CASSYSIPSGIYEQYF; CDR3 DNA: TGTGCCAGCAGTTACTCGATCCCTAGCGGGATATACGAGCAGTACTTC; D gene: TRBD2; V gene: TRBV6-6; J gene: TRBJ2-7; clone size: .
CDR3 protein: CASSQSAQLNTEAFF; CDR3 DNA: TGCGCCAGCAGCCAAAGTGCACAGCTGAACACTGAAGCTTTCTTT; D gene: .; V gene: TRBV7-9; J gene: TRBJ1-1; clone size: .
CDR3 protein: CASRARGPGQETQYF; CDR3 DNA: TGTGCCAGCAGGGCCCGGGGGCCTGGCCAAGAGACCCAGTACTTC; D gene: .; V gene: TRBV6-1; J gene: TRBJ2-5; clone size: once
CDR3 protein: CAIQAGPYGYTF; CDR3 DNA: TGTGCCATTCAGGCAGGGCCGTATGGCTACACCTTC; D gene: .; V gene: TRBV10-3; J gene: TRBJ1-2; clone size: .
CDR3 protein: CATSRGDSPYNEQFF; CDR3 DNA: TGTGCCACCAGCAGAGGGGACAGCCCCTACAATGAGCAGTTCTTC; D gene: TRBD1; V gene: TRBV15; J gene: TRBJ2-1; clone size: .
CDR3 protein: CASSPKGREKSGELFF; CDR3 DNA: TGTGCCAGCAGCCCAAAGGGGCGGGAGAAGTCCGGGGAGCTGTTTTTT; D gene: TRBD2; V gene: TRBV11-3; J gene: TRBJ2-2; clone size: .
CDR3 protein: CASSRVGANYGYTF; CDR3 DNA: TGTGCCAGCAGCCGCGTGGGGGCTAACTATGGCTACACCTTC; D gene: .; V gene: TRBV6-6; J gene: TRBJ1-2; clone size: .
CDR3 protein: CASSGGTAAFKTEAFF; CDR3 DNA: TGCGCCAGCAGCGGCGGGACCGCCGCCTTTAAGACTGAAGCTTTCTTT; D gene: .; V gene: TRBV4-3; J gene: TRBJ1-1; clone size: .
CDR3 protein: CASMRGGANTEAFF; CDR3 DNA: TGTGCCAGCATGAGAGGGGGGGCGAACACTGAAGCTTTCTTT; D gene: .; V gene: TRBV6-1; J gene: TRBJ1-1; clone size: .
CDR3 protein: CASRRNLAGVGELFF; CDR3 DNA: TGTGCCAGCAGACGAAATCTAGCGGGAGTCGGGGAGCTGTTTTTT; D gene: TRBD2; V gene: TRBV7-3; J gene: TRBJ2-2; clone size: .
CDR3 protein: CASSINGPGAGELFF; CDR3 DNA: TGTGCCAGCTCAATTAACGGACCCGGTGCCGGGGAGCTGTTTTTT; D gene: .; V gene: TRBV18; J gene: TRBJ2-2; clone size: .
CDR3 protein: CASSEALTGKETQYF; CDR3 DNA: TGTGCCAGCAGTGAAGCGTTAACCGGGAAGGAGACCCAGTACTTC; D gene: .; V gene: TRBV6-1; J gene: TRBJ2-5; clone size: .
CDR3 protein: CASSLGPRSNQPQHF; CDR3 DNA: TGCGCCAGCAGCTTGGGACCGCGCTCCAATCAGCCCCAGCATTTT; D gene: .; V gene: TRBV5-1; J gene: TRBJ1-5; clone size: .
CDR3 protein: CASSLGQGDEKLFF; CDR3 DNA: TGCGCCAGCAGCTTGGGACAGGGTGATGAAAAACTGTTTTTT; D gene: TRBD1; V gene: TRBV5-1; J gene: TRBJ1-4; clone size: .
CDR3 protein: CASSWVTAYNEQFF; CDR3 DNA: TGTGCCAGCAGCTGGGTGACAGCGTACAATGAGCAGTTCTTC; D gene: .; V gene: TRBV7-9; J gene: TRBJ2-1; clone size: .